This TCR beta chain is from a study of T cell responses to AZD1222 COVID-19 vaccine. General study results and limits: Spike-spanning, vaccine-associated CD4 TCRs were dominant at 160-218 and 743-854. Spike-specific TCR breadth rose after two AZD1222 doses, and depth rose as well. Epitopes outside B.1.351 and B.1.1.7 mutated regions reportedly drew nearly half of spike TCRs.

Repertoires were generated with immunoSEQ multiplex PCR, while TCRdb's copy carries only in-frame clones and drops some. The sample shows some 130,000 clones, 70% to 90% of them seen only once. CDR1 and CDR2 from the germline V gene are SGHVS and FQNEAQ. This CDR3 comprises 17 residues. Trimming cost V 5 bases and J 4 bases; bases outside gene matches: 8. The sample holds one count of this clone. Its matching antigen is unknown. The sample here was peripheral blood, taken on day 0 of AZD1222 vaccination. This sequence was found in an adult in good health. J is TRBJ2-2 and V is TRBV7-8, with 12 bases lining up with TRBD2. The CDR3 is CASSTRLAGASTGELFF. Written as DNA, the CDR3 is TGTGCCAGCAGCACACGACTAGCGGGAGCTTCCACCGGGGAGCTGTTTTTT.